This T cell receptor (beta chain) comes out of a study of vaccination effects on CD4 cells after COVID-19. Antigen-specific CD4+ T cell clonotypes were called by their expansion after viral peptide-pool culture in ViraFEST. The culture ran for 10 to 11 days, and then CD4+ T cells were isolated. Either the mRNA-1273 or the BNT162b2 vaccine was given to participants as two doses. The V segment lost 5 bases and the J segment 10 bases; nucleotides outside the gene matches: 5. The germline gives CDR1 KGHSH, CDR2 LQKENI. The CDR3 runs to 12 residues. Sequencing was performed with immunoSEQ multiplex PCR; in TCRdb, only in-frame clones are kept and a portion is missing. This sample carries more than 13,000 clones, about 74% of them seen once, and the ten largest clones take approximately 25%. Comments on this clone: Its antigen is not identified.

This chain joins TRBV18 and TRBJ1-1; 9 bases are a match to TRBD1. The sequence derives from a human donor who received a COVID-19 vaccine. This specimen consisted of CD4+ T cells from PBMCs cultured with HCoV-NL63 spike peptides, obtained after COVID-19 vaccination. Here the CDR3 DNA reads TGTGCCAGCTCAGATGGGACAGGGAGAGCTTTCTTT. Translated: CASSDGTGRAFF.